The 7 T cell receptor beta chains listed next were all sequenced from one sample in a study of T cell clones after liver transplantation. The assay was immunoSEQ multiplex PCR, and TCRdb's table has in-frame clones only and misses some. In the table there are fewer than 80,000 clones, roughly 80% of which are singletons. The sample consisted of CD4+ T cells from blood, taken 48 months after liver transplant. The receptors were sampled from a human patient who received a liver transplant. Some T cells may have originated in the graft donor.

The V gene is TRBV6-4, the J gene TRBJ1-1; D not resolved. Germline-derived CDR1 and CDR2 are MRHNA and SNTAGT. The germline V and J ends were trimmed by 4 bases and 1 base, with 7 bases remaining between them. This CDR3 has 13 residues. The DNA of the CDR3 is TGTGCCAGCAGTGTGGATACGAACACTGAAGCTTTCTTT. Amino acids: CASSVDTNTEAFF.

The CDR3 loop is CASSPGERGASGANVLTF. The CDR3 DNA reads as TGTGCCAGCAGCCCGGGAGAGCGAGGGGCCTCTGGGGCCAACGTCCTGACTTTC. J is TRBJ2-6 and V is TRBV7-3, with D possibly TRBD2 on 6 matching bases. The CDR3 is 18 residues long. The V gene's germline CDR1 is SGHTA and CDR2 FQGTGA. With 5 bases removed from V and 0 bases from J, the gap between germline ends came to 17 bases. Supplemented by reference TRBV7-3 and TRBJ2-6, the full variable domain reads GAGVSQTPSNKVTEKGKYVELRCDPISGHTALYWYRQSLGQGPEFLIYFQGTGAADDSGLPNDRFFAVRPEGSVSTLKIQRTERGDSAVYLCASSPGERGASGANVLTFGAGSRLTVL.

V is TRBV7-2 and J is TRBJ2-7; D possibly matches TRBD1 or TRBD2 (5 bases each). Germline-derived CDR1 and CDR2 are SGHTA and FQGNSA. The CDR3 length is 14 residues. V was pared by 5 bases and J by 7 bases, with 18 bases between. The CDR3 here is CASSQGSRGLEQYF. Written as DNA, the CDR3 is TGTGCCAGCAGCCAGGGCTCCCGGGGTTTAGAGCAGTACTTC. The full variable domain, with the rest looked up from reference TRBV7-2 and TRBJ2-7, is GAGVSQSPSNKVTEKGKDVELRCDPISGHTALYWYRQSLGQGLEFLIYFQGNSAPDKSGLPSDRFSAERTGGSVSTLTIQRTQQEDSAVYLCASSQGSRGLEQYFGPGTRLTVT.

This clone appeared a few times. The rearrangement uses TRBV5-1 and TRBJ1-1; 7 bases agree with TRBD1. CDR3 length equals 16 residues. The V gene end was trimmed by 6 bases and the J gene end by 5 bases; junction bases not matched to a gene: 16. Germline assignment: CDR1 SGHRS and CDR2 YFSETQ. The CDR3 region has the DNA TGCGCCAGCACCTTACGATCCGACAGGGAGGCGACTGAAGCTTTCTTT. This codes for CASTLRSDREATEAFF. Drawing the rest from reference TRBV5-1 and TRBJ1-1, the complete variable domain is KAGVTQTPRYLIKTRGQQVTLSCSPISGHRSVSWYQQTPGQGLQFLFEYFSETQRNKGNFPGRFSGRQFSNSRSEMNVSTLELGDSALYLCASTLRSDREATEAFFGQGTRLTVV.

The chain employs TRBV10-3 and TRBJ2-7, with D maybe TRBD1 (6 bases). CDR1 is ENHRY, CDR2 SYGVKD, per germline. This CDR3 comprises 15 residues. The germline V and J ends were trimmed by 0 bases and 0 bases, with 9 bases remaining between them. The CDR3 sequence: CAISESGDNSYEQYF. The CDR3 coding sequence is TGTGCCATCAGTGAGTCGGGGGACAACTCCTACGAGCAGTACTTC.

This chain connects TRBV7-2 to TRBJ1-2; a possible D gene is TRBD1 (6 bases). Germline-derived CDR1 and CDR2 are SGHTA and FQGNSA. The CDR3 contains 15 residues. Trimming cost V 3 bases and J 2 bases, with 13 bases left between them. CDR3: CASSLGAAQNYGYTF. DNA for the CDR3: TGTGCCAGCAGCTTGGGGGCGGCACAGAACTATGGCTACACCTTC.

The chain links TRBV9 to TRBJ1-1; D is perhaps TRBD1 (5 bases). Germline CDR1 reads SGDLS; CDR2 reads YYNGEE. Trimming cost V 4 bases and J 1 base, with 11 bases left between them. The CDR3 is 14 amino acids. This chain's CDR3 is CASSPLDRNTEAFF. CDR3 bases: TGTGCCAGCAGCCCTCTAGACAGGAACACTGAAGCTTTCTTT.